This T cell receptor (beta chain) derives from a study of vaccination effects on CD4 cells after COVID-19. Study background: The cohort was immunized with two doses of either the BNT162b2 or mRNA-1273 vaccine.

Expansion of antigen-specific CD4+ T cells with viral peptide pools was carried out by the ViraFEST assay before sequencing. Cultured cells yielded isolated CD4+ T cells after 10 days. No vaccinee had earlier SARS-CoV-2 infection, and nucleocapsid antibodies were negative. Peptides at about 10 ug/ml and IL-2 at about 9.2 IU/ml were added to fewer than 2.5 million PBMC per well. On both days 3 and 7, half of the culture medium was replaced with IL-2 medium. Repertoires were generated with immunoSEQ multiplex PCR, while TCRdb's copy carries only in-frame clones and drops some. The sample shows tens of thousands of clones, roughly four fifths of them seen only once. Germline CDR1 reads MDHEN; CDR2 reads SYDVKM. V lost 3 bases, J lost 2 bases, and 10 bases lay in between. This CDR3 is 15 amino acids long. This clone was counted between two and nine times. Its antigen is unidentified.

This TCR derives from a human donor who received a COVID-19 vaccine. V gene TRBV28 combines with J gene TRBJ2-2; unclear D gene. The material sequenced was CD4+ T cells from PBMCs cultured with HCoV-NL63 spike peptides, taken before COVID-19 vaccination. DNA for the CDR3: TGTGCCAGCAGTTTCTTAGGATCCAACACCGGGGAGCTGTTTTTT. Amino acid sequence: CASSFLGSNTGELFF.